These T cell receptor beta chains were read from a single sample in a study of OX40 agonist ivuxolimab in advanced cancers. Sequencing used immunoSEQ multiplex PCR; TCRdb keeps in-frame clones, though not all of them. The sample has tens of thousands of clones, roughly 90% seen once. The sample in question was CD4+ or CD8+ T cells sorted from blood, obtained in a trial of the OX40 agonist ivuxolimab. These receptors were obtained from an adult with an advanced solid tumor such as melanoma, head and neck, liver or kidney cancer. Both conserved end residues are part of each CDR3. Each record gives: V gene, J gene, D gene, clone size, CDR3 protein, CDR3 DNA. D genes are given only for firm matches. Clone size is not always given. Where it is, it says once, few, many or a class for expanded clones.

TRBV5-1	TRBJ1-1	TRBD1	NA	CASSQGQAGTEAFF	TGCGCCAGCAGTCAGGGACAGGCGGGGACTGAAGCTTTCTTT
TRBV5-1	TRBJ2-1	TRBD2	NA	CASSLPAGGGTNYNEQFF	TGCGCCAGCAGCTTACCGGCTGGGGGGGGAACCAACTACAATGAGCAGTTCTTC
TRBV5-4	TRBJ1-2	NA	NA	CASSFEYTNYGYTF	TGTGCCAGCAGCTTCGAATACACTAACTATGGCTACACCTTC
TRBV4-2	TRBJ2-7	NA	NA	CASSPTRQGAYEQYF	TGTGCCAGCAGCCCGACCCGGCAGGGCGCCTACGAGCAGTACTTC
TRBV20-1	TRBJ1-1	NA	NA	CSAPNTEAFF	TGCAGTGCTCCAAACACTGAAGCTTTCTTT
TRBV4-1	TRBJ2-7	TRBD2	once	CASSQEGPGRAGYEQYF	TGCGCCAGCAGCCAAGAGGGTCCCGGGAGGGCTGGATACGAGCAGTACTTC
TRBV7-2	TRBJ2-5	TRBD1	NA	CASSLRDRRKTQYF	TGTGCCAGCAGCCTAAGGGACAGGAGAAAGACCCAGTACTTC
TRBV6-1	TRBJ2-1	NA	NA	CASRYSSYNEQFF	TGTGCCAGCAGGTACAGCTCCTACAATGAGCAGTTCTTC
TRBV5-5	TRBJ1-2	NA	few	CASSTIQDGYTF	TGTGCCAGCAGCACGATACAGGATGGCTACACCTTC
TRBV7-9	TRBJ2-7	TRBD1	NA	CASSFPPGQGRAEQYF	TGTGCCAGCAGCTTCCCCCCGGGACAGGGAAGGGCCGAGCAGTACTTC
TRBV2	TRBJ1-2	TRBD1	NA	CASSGGQGSLVDYGYTF	TGTGCCAGCAGTGGAGGACAGGGGAGCCTCGTCGACTATGGCTACACCTTC
TRBV19	TRBJ2-3	TRBD2	NA	CASSMRLAAYTDTQYF	TGTGCCAGTAGTATGAGGCTAGCGGCCTACACAGATACGCAGTATTTT
TRBV7-9	TRBJ2-3	NA	NA	CAGYSGFTDTQYF	TGTGCCGGATATAGCGGATTCACAGATACGCAGTATTTT
TRBV2	TRBJ1-2	NA	few	CASSGVADYGYTF	TGTGCCAGCAGTGGGGTCGCGGACTATGGCTACACCTTC
TRBV27	TRBJ1-2	NA	NA	CASSLKAGLLHGYTF	TGTGCCAGCAGTTTAAAGGCAGGCCTATTGCACGGCTACACCTTC
TRBV28	TRBJ2-7	TRBD2	NA	CASSLLAGGSGEQYF	TGTGCCAGCAGTTTGTTGGCGGGGGGCTCGGGGGAGCAGTACTTC
TRBV7-2	TRBJ2-5	NA	NA	CASSPLFGGEETQYF	TGTGCCAGCAGCCCGTTATTTGGGGGCGAGGAGACCCAGTACTTC
TRBV5-1	TRBJ1-1	NA	NA	CASSLEEVRGEAFF	TGCGCCAGCAGCTTGGAGGAGGTAAGAGGAGAAGCTTTCTTT
TRBV5-5	TRBJ2-7	TRBD1	NA	CASSLEDRGYNEQYF	TGTGCCAGCAGCTTGGAGGACAGGGGATACAACGAGCAGTACTTC
TRBV30	TRBJ1-3	NA	once	CAWGNFSSGNTIYF	TGTGCCTGGGGCAATTTCAGCTCTGGAAACACCATATATTTT
TRBV11-2	TRBJ1-1	NA	NA	CASSPPRKGEGTEAFF	TGTGCCAGCAGCCCCCCCAGGAAGGGTGAGGGCACTGAAGCTTTCTTT
TRBV7-8	TRBJ2-7	NA	once	CASSLGPGSYEQYF	TGTGCCAGCAGCTTAGGTCCGGGCTCCTACGAGCAGTACTTC
TRBV5-1	TRBJ2-5	TRBD2	NA	CASSTGLADQETQYF	TGCGCCAGCAGCACGGGACTAGCAGACCAAGAGACCCAGTACTTC
TRBV19	TRBJ1-6	NA	NA	CASSVRGNSPLHF	TGTGCCAGTAGTGTCCGCGGGAATTCACCCCTCCACTTT
TRBV4-2	TRBJ2-5	NA	NA	CASSQDLWGGRETQYF	TGTGCCAGCAGCCAAGATCTATGGGGGGGCCGGGAGACCCAGTACTTC
TRBV10-3	TRBJ1-5	NA	NA	CAISESNQPQHF	TGTGCCATCTCGGAGAGCAATCAGCCCCAGCATTTT
TRBV7-2	TRBJ2-7	NA	NA	CASSLVYDTLYEQYF	TGTGCCAGCAGCTTAGTTTATGACACGCTCTACGAGCAGTACTTC
TRBV7-6	TRBJ1-2	TRBD1	few	CASSWTGLEGYTF	TGTGCCAGCAGCTGGACAGGACTTGAGGGCTACACCTTC
TRBV29-1	TRBJ1-2	NA	NA	CSVEGSGGRVGYTF	TGCAGCGTTGAGGGGTCGGGGGGGCGCGTTGGCTACACCTTC
TRBV7-3	TRBJ2-4	NA	NA	CASSPGGGGRNIQYF	TGTGCCAGCAGCCCCGGAGGGGGGGGTCGTAACATTCAGTACTTC
TRBV11-3	TRBJ1-1	NA	NA	CASSFLNIDQNTEAFF	TGTGCCAGCAGCTTTCTAAACATAGATCAGAACACTGAAGCTTTCTTT
TRBV7-8	TRBJ2-7	TRBD1	NA	CASSLGTGGGYEQYF	TGTGCCAGCAGCCTTGGGACAGGGGGGGGTTACGAGCAGTACTTC
TRBV10-3	TRBJ1-5	NA	NA	CAISDQGQPQHF	TGTGCCATCAGCGATCAGGGGCAGCCCCAGCATTTT